This TCR beta chain originates from a study of T cell responses to AZD1222 COVID-19 vaccine. The CDR3 is made up of 17 amino acids. From germline, CDR1 is ENHRY and CDR2 SYGVKD. J was trimmed by 0 bases and V by 4 bases; bases with no gene match: 8. The table came from immunoSEQ multiplex PCR; TCRdb's copy has only in-frame clones and leaves some out. The repertoire consists of 150,000 to 200,000 clones, with approximately 90% occurring once and the leading ten covering about 3%. V and J are TRBV10-3 and TRBJ2-5, with 10 bases identical to TRBD2. The sequence derives from an adult in good health. This specimen was peripheral blood, taken on day 0 of AZD1222 vaccination. CDR3 protein: CAISGLAGVSNQETQYF. In DNA, the CDR3 is TGTGCCATCAGTGGGCTAGCGGGAGTCAGCAACCAAGAGACCCAGTACTTC.